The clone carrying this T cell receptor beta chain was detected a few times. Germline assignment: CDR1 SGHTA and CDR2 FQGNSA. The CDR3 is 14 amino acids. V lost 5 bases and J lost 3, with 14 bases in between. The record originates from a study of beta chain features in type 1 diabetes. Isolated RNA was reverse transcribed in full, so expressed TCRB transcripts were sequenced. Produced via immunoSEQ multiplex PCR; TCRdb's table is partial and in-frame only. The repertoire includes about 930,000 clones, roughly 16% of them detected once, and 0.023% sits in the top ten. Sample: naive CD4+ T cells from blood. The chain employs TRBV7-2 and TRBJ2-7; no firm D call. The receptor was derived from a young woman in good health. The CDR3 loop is CASSPSTRYYEQYF. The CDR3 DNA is TGTGCCAGCAGCCCAAGTACCAGATACTACGAGCAGTACTTC.